This T cell receptor (beta chain) is from a study of response to subunit inactivated influenza vaccine. Notes on the study in general: It was suggested by the authors that few new T cells are recruited by each seasonal influenza vaccination.

About this clonotype: Its antigen is currently unknown.

TCRdb re-called the RT-PCR reads with MiXCR, one entry per CDR3 protein. In the table there are more than 600,000 distinct CDR3 sequences, less than 20% of which are singletons. The sequencing here drew on PBMCs from blood, taken roughly 5 days after vaccination. This clonotype originated in a man aged 50-60 years who received an inactivated influenza vaccine.

The CDR3 DNA is TGTGCCAGCAGTTGGATTACAGGGGGGATTGAGGATGAGCAGTTCTTC. Translation: CASSWITGGIEDEQFF. The chain joins TRBV6-5 to TRBJ2-1; 8 bases line up with TRBD1. The germline V gene encodes CDR1 MNHEY and CDR2 SVGAGI. The V gene end was trimmed by 4 bases and the J gene end by 8 bases; junction bases not matched to a gene: 13. The CDR3 loop spans 16 amino acids.